This T cell receptor beta chain was observed in a study of T cell responses to AZD1222 COVID-19 vaccine. Study-level information: Pooled samples include second doses given at about 4 or 12 weeks.

Method: immunoSEQ multiplex PCR; TCRdb's copy keeps in-frame clones and lacks some. In the table there are about 97,000 clones, about 86% of which are singletons. Trimming removed 2 bases at V and 0 bases at J, with 22 bases between. Germline assignment: CDR1 MNHEY and CDR2 SMNVEV (reference sequence). The CDR3 consists of 19 residues. V and J are TRBV27 and TRBJ1-2; D perhaps matches TRBD1 (6 bases). Specimen: peripheral blood, collected on day 0 of AZD1222 vaccination. The clonotype was recovered from an adult in good health. The CDR3 protein is CASSLRVGNYRDSNYGYTF. The DNA for the CDR3 is TGTGCCAGCAGTTTAAGGGTAGGGAATTACAGGGATTCTAACTATGGCTACACCTTC.